In its sample, the clone carrying this T cell receptor beta chain was seen once. The CDR3 consists of 15 residues. Only in-frame clones appear in the TCRdb table, and some are missing; sequencing was by immunoSEQ multiplex PCR. The profile shows about 100,000 clones, 70% to 90% of them singletons. The sample is drawn from a study of blood T cell repertoires in COVID-19. Across the study: The analysed material was cDNA or gDNA that came from T cells, B-cell-depleted T cells, or PBMCs.

This receptor was obtained from a woman aged 45-60 years who had recovered from COVID-19. The material sequenced was PBMCs or T cells enriched from blood (not recorded which). The J gene is TRBJ2-1, the V gene TRBV21-1; the table's TRBD1 call for D was not verified on the DNA. TRBV21-1 is noted as a pseudogene. The CDR3 is CASISRGTGVNEQFF. CDR3 in DNA: TGTGCCAGCATTTCAAGGGGGACAGGGGTAAATGAGCAGTTCTTC.